The sequence of this T cell receptor beta chain was determined in a study of post-analysis software for immune sequencing data. Study-wide results and limits: Controls significantly exceeded multiple sclerosis patients in normalized Chao1 diversity. TRBV5-6, TRBV5-1 and TRBV20-1 belonged to a set of roughly 5 TRBV segments that were more frequent in patients than controls.

Of note for this clonotype: Its antigen remains unidentified.

Germline assignment: CDR1 SGHTA and CDR2 FQGTGA. This CDR3 contains 16 residues. Trimming took off 2 bases at V and 11 bases at J, with 24 bases between the two ends. Built from TCR beta cDNA, the libraries had unique molecular identifiers in them. Around 460,000 cDNA molecules came from around 1 to 10 million T cells. TCRdb ran MiXCR on the PCR reads and lists one entry per CDR3 protein. The sample has 600,000 to 700,000 distinct CDR3 sequences, approximately 59% seen once. The receptor was isolated from a girl under 10 years old with multiple sclerosis. The V and J genes are TRBV7-3 and TRBJ2-5; no clear D. Material for sequencing was blood. DNA of the CDR3: TGTGCCAGCAGCTTAGGCGGCCGTCTATCGAGGAATGAGCAGTACTTC. Its protein is CASSLGGRLSRNEQYF.